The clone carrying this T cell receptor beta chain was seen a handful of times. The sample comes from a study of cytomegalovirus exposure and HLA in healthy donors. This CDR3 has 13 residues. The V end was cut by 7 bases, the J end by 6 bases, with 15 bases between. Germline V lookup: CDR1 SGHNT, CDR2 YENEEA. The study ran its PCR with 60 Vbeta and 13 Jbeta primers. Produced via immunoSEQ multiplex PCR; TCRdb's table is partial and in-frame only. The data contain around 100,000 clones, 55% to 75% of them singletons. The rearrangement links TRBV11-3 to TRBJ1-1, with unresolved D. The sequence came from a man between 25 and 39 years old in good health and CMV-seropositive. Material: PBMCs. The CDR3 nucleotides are TGTGCCAGCATAGGTGAGGTTCAACCTGAAGCTTTCTTT. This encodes CASIGEVQPEAFF.